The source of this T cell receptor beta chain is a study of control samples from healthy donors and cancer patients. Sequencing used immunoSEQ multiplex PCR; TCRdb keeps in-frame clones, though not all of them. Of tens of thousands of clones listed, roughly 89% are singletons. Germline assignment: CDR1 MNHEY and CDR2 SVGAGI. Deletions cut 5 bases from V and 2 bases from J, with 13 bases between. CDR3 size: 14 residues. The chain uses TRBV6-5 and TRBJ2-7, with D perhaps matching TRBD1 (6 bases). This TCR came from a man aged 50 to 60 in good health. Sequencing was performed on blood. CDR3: CASSKGQGPYEQYF. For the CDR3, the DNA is TGTGCCAGCAGTAAGGGCCAGGGGCCCTACGAGCAGTACTTC.